This T cell receptor beta chain comes out of a study of OX40 agonist ivuxolimab in advanced cancers. Study in general: Patients were given ivuxolimab, an antibody that agonizes OX40 (CD134). Among those treated, three patients had partial responses, one with hepatocellular carcinoma and two with cutaneous melanoma.

Sequencing used immunoSEQ multiplex PCR; TCRdb keeps in-frame clones, though not all of them. Here the sample spans over 45,000 clones, about 85% being singletons. About this clone itself: Its antigen is still unknown.

CDR1 is MNHEY and CDR2 is SVGAGI in the germline V gene. CDR3 length: 16 amino acids. Trimming removed 6 bases from V and 5 bases from J; junction bases left unmatched: 6. The study, taken as a whole, reports: CD4+ and CD8+ blood T cells expanded clonally by week 6 at 0.1 to 3.0 mg/kg.

Sequences were derived from CD4+ or CD8+ T cells sorted from blood, sampled in a trial of the OX40 agonist ivuxolimab. The V call is TRBV6-5, the J call TRBJ2-3; TRBD2 matches 15 bases. This TCR came from an adult with an advanced solid tumor such as melanoma, head and neck, liver or kidney cancer. CDR3 loop: CASRYGGLAGGDTQYF. CDR3 coding DNA: TGTGCCAGCAGATACGGGGGACTAGCGGGAGGAGATACGCAGTATTTT.